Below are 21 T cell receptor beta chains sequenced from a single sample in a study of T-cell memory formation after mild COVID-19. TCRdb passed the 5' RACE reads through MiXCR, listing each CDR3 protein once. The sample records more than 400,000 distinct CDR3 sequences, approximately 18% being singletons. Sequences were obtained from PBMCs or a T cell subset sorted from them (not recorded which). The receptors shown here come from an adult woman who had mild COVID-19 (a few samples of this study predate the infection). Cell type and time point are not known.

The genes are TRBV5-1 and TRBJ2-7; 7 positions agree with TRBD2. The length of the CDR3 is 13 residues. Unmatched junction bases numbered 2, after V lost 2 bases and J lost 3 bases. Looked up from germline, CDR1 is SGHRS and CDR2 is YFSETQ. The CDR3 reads CASSFRTSYEQYF. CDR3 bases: TGCGCCAGCAGCTTCAGGACTAGCTACGAGCAGTACTTC.

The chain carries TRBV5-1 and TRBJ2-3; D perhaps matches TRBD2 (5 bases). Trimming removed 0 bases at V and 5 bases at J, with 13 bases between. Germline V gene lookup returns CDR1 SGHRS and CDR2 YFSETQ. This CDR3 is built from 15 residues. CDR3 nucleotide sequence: TGCGCCAGCAGCTTGGGGGAGTCGGTGCTAGATACGCAGTATTTT. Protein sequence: CASSLGESVLDTQYF.

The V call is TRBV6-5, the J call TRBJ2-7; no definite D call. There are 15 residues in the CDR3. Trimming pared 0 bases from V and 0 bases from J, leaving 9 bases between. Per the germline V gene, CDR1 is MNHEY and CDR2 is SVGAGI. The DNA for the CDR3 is TGTGCCAGCAGTTACTCGCCAGATAGCTCCTACGAGCAGTACTTC. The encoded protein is CASSYSPDSSYEQYF.

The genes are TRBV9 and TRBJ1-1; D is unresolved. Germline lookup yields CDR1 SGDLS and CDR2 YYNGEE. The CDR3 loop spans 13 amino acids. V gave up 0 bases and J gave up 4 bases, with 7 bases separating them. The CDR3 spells CASSVGKGTEAFF. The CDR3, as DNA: TGTGCCAGCAGCGTAGGAAAGGGCACTGAAGCTTTCTTT.

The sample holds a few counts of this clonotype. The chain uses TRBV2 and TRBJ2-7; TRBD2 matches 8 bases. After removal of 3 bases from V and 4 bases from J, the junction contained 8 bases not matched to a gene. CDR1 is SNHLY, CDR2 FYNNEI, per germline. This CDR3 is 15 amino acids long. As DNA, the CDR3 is TGTGCCAGCAGTGACGGGATAGCGGGACTATACGAGCAGTACTTC. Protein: CASSDGIAGLYEQYF.

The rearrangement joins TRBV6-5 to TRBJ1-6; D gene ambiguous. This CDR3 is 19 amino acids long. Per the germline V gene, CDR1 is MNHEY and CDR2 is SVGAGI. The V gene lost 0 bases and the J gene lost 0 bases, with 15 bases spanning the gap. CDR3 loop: CASSYSSIASSSYNSPLHF. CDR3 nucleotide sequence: TGTGCCAGCAGTTACTCGAGTATTGCCAGCAGCTCCTATAATTCACCCCTCCACTTT.

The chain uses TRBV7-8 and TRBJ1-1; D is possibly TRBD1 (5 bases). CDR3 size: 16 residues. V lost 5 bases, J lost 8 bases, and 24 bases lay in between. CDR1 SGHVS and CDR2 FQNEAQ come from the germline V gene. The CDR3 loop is CASSTYFGDPGEEAFF. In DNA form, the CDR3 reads TGTGCCAGCAGCACCTACTTCGGGGACCCTGGAGAGGAAGCTTTCTTT.

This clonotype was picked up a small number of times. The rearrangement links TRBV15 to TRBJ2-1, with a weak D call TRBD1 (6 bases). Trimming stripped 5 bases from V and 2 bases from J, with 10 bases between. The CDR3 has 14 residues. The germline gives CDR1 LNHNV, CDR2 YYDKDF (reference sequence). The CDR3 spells CATSLQGTYNEQFF. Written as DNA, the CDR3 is TGTGCCACCAGCTTACAGGGTACCTACAATGAGCAGTTCTTC. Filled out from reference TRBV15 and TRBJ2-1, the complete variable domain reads DAMVIQNPRYQVTQFGKPVTLSCSQTLNHNVMYWYQQKSSQAPKLLFHYYDKDFNNEADTPDNFQSRRPNTSFCFLDIRSPGLGDTAMYLCATSLQGTYNEQFFGPGTRLTVL.

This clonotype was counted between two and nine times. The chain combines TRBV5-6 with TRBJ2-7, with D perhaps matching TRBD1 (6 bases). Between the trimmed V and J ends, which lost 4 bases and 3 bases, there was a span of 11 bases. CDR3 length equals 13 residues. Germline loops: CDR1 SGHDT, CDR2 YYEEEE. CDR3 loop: CASSPGTNYEQYF. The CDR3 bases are TGTGCCAGCAGCCCCGGGACAAACTACGAGCAGTACTTC.

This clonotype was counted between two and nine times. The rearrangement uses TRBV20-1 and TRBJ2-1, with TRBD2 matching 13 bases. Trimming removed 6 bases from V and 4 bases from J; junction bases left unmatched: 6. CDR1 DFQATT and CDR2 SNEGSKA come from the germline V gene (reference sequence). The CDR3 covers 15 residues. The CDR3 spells CSALTSGRSYNEQFF. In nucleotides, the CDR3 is TGCAGTGCCTTGACTAGCGGGAGGAGTTACAATGAGCAGTTCTTC.

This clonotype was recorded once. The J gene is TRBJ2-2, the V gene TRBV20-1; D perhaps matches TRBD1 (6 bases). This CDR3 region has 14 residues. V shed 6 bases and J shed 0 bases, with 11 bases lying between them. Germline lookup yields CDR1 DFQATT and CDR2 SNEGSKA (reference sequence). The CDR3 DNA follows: TGCAGTGCAACAGGGACGACGAACACCGGGGAGCTGTTTTTT. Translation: CSATGTTNTGELFF.

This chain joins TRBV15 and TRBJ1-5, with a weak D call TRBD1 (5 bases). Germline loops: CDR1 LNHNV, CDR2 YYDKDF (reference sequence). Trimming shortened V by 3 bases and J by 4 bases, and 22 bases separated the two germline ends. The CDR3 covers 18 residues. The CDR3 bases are TGTGCCACCAGCAGGTCTCCGGGACTCCCTGGGCGAAATCAGCCCCAGCATTTT. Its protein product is CATSRSPGLPGRNQPQHF.

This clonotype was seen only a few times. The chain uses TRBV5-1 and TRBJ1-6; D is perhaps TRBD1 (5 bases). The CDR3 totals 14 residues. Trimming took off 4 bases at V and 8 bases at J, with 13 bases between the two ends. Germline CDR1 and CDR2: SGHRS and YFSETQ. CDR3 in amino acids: CASSLSEGDSPLHF. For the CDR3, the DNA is TGCGCCAGCAGCCTCTCCGAAGGGGATTCACCCCTCCACTTT.

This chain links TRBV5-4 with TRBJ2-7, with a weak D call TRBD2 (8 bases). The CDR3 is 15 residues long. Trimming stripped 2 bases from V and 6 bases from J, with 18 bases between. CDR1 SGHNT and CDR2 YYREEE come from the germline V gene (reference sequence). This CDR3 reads CASSFAGGTRREQYF. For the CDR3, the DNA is TGTGCCAGCAGCTTTGCAGGGGGGACTAGACGCGAGCAGTACTTC.

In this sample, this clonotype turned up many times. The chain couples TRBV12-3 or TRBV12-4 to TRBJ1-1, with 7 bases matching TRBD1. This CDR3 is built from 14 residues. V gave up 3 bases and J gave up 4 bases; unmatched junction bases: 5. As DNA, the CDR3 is TGTGCCAGCAGTTTGAGGGGGCGCGGCACTGAAGCTTTCTTT. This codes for CASSLRGRGTEAFF.

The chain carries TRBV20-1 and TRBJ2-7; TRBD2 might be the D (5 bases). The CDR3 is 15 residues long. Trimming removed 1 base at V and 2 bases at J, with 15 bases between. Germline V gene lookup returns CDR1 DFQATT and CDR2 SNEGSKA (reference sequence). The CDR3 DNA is TGCAGTGCTAGAGGAGAATTAGCGAGGACCTACGAGCAGTACTTC. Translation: CSARGELARTYEQYF.

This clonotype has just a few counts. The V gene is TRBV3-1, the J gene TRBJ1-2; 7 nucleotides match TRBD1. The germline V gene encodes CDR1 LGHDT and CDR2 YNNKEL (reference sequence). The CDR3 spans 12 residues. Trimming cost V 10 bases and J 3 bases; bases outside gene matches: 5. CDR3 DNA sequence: TGTGCCATACACGACAGGGACTATGGCTACACCTTC. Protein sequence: CAIHDRDYGYTF.

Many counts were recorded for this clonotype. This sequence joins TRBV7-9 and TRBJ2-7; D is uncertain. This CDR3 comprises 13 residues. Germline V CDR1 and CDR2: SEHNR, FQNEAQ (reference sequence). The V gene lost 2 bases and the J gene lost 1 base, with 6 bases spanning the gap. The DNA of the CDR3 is TGTGCCAGCAGCTTAATGAATTCCTACGAGCAGTACTTC. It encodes CASSLMNSYEQYF.

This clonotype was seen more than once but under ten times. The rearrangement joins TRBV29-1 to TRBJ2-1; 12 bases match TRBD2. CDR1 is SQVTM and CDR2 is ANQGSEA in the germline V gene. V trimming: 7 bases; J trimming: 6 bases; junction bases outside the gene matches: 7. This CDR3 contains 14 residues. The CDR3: CSGWTSGKGNEQFF. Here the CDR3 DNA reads TGCAGCGGATGGACTAGCGGGAAAGGCAATGAGCAGTTCTTC.

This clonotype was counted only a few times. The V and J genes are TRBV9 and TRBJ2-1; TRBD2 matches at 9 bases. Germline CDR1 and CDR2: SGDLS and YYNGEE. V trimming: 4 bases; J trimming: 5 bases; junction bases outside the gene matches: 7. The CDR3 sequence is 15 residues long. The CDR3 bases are TGTGCCAGCAGCTTAAAGGGACTAGCCCACAATGAGCAGTTCTTC. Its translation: CASSLKGLAHNEQFF.

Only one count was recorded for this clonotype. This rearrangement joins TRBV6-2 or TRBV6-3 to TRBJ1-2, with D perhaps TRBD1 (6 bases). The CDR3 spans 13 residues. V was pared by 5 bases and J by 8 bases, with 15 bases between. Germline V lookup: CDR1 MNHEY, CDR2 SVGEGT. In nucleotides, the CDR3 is TGTGCCAGCAGTACCAGGGGAAGAGGCGGCTACACCTTC. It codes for CASSTRGRGGYTF.